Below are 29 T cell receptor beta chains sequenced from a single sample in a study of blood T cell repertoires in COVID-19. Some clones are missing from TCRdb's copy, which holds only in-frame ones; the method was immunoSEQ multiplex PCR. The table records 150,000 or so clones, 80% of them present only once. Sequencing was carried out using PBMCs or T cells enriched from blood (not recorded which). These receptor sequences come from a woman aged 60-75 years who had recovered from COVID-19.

The CDR3 reads CASSSGQTYEQYF. The CDR3, as DNA: TGTGCCAGCAGCTCGGGACAGACCTACGAGCAGTACTTC. The rearrangement uses TRBV3-1 (or the pseudogene TRBV3-2) and TRBJ2-7; 7 nucleotides agree with TRBD1. The CDR3 spans 13 residues. Looked up from germline, CDR1 is LGHDT and CDR2 is YNNKEL (reference sequence). V was clipped by 5 bases and J by 2 bases; unmatched bases: 3.

This CDR3 reads CASSFGQYEQYF. CDR3 DNA sequence: TGTGCCAGCAGTTTTGGCCAATACGAGCAGTACTTC. The chain uses TRBV12-3 or TRBV12-4 and TRBJ2-7; D is ambiguous. The CDR3 is 12 residues long. The V end was cut by 3 bases, the J end by 4 bases, with 7 bases between.

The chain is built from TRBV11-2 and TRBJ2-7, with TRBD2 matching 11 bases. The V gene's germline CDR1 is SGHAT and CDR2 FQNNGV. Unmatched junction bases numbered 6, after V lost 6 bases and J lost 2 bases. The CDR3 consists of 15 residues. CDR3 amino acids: CASRSTSGGPYEQYF. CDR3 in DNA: TGTGCCAGCAGGTCTACTAGCGGGGGACCCTACGAGCAGTACTTC.

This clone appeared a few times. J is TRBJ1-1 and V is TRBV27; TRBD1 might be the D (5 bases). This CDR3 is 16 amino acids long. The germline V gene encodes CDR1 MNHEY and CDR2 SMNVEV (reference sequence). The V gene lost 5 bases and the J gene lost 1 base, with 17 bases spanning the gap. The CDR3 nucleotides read TGTGCCAGCAGTCCCGTAGGGGCGGGGTGGAACACTGAAGCTTTCTTT. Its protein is CASSPVGAGWNTEAFF.

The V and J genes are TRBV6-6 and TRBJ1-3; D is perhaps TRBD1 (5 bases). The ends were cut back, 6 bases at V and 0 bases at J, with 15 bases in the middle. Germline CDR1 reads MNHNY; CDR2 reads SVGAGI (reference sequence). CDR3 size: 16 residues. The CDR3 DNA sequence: TGTGCCAGCAGGCGGGGGACTTCGAGCTCTGGAAACACCATATATTTT. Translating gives CASRRGTSSSGNTIYF.

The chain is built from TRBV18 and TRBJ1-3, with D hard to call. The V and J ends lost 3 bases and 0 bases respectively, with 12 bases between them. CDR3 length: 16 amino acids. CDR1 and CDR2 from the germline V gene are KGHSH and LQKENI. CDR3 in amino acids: CASSPNSGFSGNTIYF. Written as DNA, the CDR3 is TGTGCCAGCTCACCGAACAGCGGATTCTCTGGAAACACCATATATTTT.

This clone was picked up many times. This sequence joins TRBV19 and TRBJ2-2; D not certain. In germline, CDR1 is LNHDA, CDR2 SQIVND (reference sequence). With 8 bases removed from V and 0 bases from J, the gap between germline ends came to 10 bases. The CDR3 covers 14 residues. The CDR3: CASRWSPNTGELFF. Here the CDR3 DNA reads TGTGCCAGTCGGTGGTCCCCGAACACCGGGGAGCTGTTTTTT.

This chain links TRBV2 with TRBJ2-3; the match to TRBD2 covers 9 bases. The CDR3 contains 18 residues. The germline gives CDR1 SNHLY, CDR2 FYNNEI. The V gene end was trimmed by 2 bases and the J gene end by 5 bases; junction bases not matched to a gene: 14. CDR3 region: CASSEPPERGGVQDTQYF. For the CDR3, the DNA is TGTGCCAGCAGTGAACCGCCGGAGCGCGGGGGGGTGCAAGATACGCAGTATTTT.

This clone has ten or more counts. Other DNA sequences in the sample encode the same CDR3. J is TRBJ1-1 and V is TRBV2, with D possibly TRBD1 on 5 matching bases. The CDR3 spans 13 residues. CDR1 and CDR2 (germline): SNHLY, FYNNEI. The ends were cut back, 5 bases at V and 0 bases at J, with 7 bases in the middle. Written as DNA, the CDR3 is TGTGCCAGCAGTCCAGGGATGAACACTGAAGCTTTCTTT. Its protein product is CASSPGMNTEAFF.

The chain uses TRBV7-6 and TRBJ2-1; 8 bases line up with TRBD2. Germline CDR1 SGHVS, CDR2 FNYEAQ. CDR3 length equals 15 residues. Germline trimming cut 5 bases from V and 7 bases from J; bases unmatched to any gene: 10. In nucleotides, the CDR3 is TGTGCCAGCAGCACCCTCGGGGGGGCCAAGAATGAGCAGTTCTTC. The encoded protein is CASSTLGGAKNEQFF. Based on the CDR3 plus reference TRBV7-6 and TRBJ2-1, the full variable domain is GAGVSQSPRYKVTKRGQDVALRCDPISGHVSLYWYRQALGQGPEFLTYFNYEAQQDKSGLPNDRFSAERPEGSISTLTIQRTEQRDSAMYRCASSTLGGAKNEQFFGPGTRLTVL.

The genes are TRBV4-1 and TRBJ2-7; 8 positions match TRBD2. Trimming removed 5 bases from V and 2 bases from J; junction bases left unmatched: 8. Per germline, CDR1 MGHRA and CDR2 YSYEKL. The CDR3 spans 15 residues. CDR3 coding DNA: TGCGCCAGCAGCTCGGGAGGGACGGCGACCTACGAGCAGTACTTC. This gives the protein CASSSGGTATYEQYF.

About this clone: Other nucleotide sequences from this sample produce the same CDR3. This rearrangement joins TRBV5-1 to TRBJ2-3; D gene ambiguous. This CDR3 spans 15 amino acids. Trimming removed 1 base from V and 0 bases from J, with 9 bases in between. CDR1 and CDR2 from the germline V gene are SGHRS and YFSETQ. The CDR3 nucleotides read TGCGCCAGCAGCTTGTCGAGTCCGAGCACAGATACGCAGTATTTT. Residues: CASSLSSPSTDTQYF.

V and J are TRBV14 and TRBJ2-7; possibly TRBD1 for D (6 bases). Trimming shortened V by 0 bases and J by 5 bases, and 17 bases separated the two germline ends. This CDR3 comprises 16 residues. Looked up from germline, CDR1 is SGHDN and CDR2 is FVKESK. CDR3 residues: CASSQDFTGRSHEQYF. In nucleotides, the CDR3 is TGTGCCAGCAGCCAAGATTTCACAGGGCGGTCCCACGAGCAGTACTTC.

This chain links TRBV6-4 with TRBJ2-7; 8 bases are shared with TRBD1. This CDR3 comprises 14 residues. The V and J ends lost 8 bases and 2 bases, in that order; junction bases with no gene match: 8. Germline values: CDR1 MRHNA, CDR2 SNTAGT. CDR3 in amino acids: CASRTPDRAYEQYF. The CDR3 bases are TGTGCCAGCCGTACCCCGGACAGGGCCTACGAGCAGTACTTC.

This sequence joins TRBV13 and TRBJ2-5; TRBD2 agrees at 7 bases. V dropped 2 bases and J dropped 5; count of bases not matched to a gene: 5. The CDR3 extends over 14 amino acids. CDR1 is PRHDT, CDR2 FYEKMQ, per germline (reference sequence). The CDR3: CASSLMAGGETQYF. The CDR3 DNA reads TGTGCCAGCAGCTTAATGGCCGGGGGGGAGACCCAGTACTTC. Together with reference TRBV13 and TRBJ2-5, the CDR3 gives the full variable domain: AAGVIQSPRHLIKEKRETATLKCYPIPRHDTVYWYQQGPGQDPQFLISFYEKMQSDKGSIPDRFSAQQFSDYHSELNMSSLELGDSALYFCASSLMAGGETQYFGPGTRLLVL.

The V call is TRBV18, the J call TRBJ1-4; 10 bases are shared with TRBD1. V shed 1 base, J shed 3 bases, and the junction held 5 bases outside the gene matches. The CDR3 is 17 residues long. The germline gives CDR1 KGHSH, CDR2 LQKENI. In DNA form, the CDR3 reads TGTGCCAGCTCACCACGGTTAGGACAGGGGGCTAATGAAAAACTGTTTTTT. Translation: CASSPRLGQGANEKLFF.

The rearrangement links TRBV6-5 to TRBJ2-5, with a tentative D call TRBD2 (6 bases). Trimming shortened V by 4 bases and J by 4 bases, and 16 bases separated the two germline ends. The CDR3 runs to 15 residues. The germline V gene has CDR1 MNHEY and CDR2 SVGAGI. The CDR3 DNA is TGTGCCAGCAGTTCACTAGCAAGGTTGGCAGAGACCCAGTACTTC. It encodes CASSSLARLAETQYF.

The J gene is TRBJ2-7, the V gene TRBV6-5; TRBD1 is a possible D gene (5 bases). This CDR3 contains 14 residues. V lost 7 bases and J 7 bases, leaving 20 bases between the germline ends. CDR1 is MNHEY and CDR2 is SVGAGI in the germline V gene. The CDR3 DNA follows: TGTGCCAGCAAGCAAGGTCGGACAATGGGGGAGCAGTACTTC. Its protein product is CASKQGRTMGEQYF.

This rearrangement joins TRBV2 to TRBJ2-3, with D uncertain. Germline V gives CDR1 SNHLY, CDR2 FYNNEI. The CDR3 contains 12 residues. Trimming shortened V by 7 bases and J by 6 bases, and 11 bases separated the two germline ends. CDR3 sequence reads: CASTLDGDTQYF. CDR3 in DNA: TGTGCCAGCACCCTAGATGGGGATACGCAGTATTTT.

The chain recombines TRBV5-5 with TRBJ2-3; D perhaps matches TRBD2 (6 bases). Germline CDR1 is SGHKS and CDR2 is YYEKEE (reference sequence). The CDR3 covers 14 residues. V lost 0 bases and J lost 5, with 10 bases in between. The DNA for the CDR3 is TGTGCCAGCAGCTTGGAGGGGCGGGGAGATACGCAGTATTTT. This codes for CASSLEGRGDTQYF.

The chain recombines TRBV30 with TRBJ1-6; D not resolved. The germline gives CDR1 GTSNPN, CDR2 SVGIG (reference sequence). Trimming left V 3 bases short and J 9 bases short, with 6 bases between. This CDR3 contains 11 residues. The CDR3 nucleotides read TGTGCCTGGAGGCTCGGTTCACCCCTCCACTTT. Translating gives CAWRLGSPLHF.

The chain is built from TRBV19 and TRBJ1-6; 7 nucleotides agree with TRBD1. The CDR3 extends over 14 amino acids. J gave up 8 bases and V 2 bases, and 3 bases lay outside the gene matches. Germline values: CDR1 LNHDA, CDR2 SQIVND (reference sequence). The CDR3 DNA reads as TGTGCCAGTAGTATAACCGGGACAGATTCACCCCTCCACTTT. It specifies CASSITGTDSPLHF. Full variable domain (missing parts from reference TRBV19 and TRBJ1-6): DGGITQSPKYLFRKEGQNVTLSCEQNLNHDAMYWYRQDPGQGLRLIYYSQIVNDFQKGDIAEGYSVSREKKESFPLTVTSAQKNPTAFYLCASSITGTDSPLHFGNGTRLTVT.

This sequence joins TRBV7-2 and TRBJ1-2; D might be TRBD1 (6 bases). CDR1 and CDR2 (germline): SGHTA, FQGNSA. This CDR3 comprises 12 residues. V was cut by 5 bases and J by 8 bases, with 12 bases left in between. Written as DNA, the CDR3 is TGTGCCAGCAGCCCCGGACAGAGAGGCTACACCTTC. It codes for CASSPGQRGYTF.

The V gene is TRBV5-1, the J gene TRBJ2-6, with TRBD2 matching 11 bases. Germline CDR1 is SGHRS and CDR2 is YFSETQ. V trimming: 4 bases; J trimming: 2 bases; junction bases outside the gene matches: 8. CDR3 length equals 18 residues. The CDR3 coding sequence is TGCGCCAGCAGCAACGGACTAGCGGGCGACGCTGGGGCCAACGTCCTGACTTTC. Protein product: CASSNGLAGDAGANVLTF.

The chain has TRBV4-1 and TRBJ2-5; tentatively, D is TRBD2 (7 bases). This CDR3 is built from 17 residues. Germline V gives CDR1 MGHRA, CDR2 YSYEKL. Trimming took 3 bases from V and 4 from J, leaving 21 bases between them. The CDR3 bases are TGCGCCAGCAGCCATAAAGGAGGGGGGGCAGGAGCAGAGACCCAGTACTTC. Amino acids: CASSHKGGGAGAETQYF.

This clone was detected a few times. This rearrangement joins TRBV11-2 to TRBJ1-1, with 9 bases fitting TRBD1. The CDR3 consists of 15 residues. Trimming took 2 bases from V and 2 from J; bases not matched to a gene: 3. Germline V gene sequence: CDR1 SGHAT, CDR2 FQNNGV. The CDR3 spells CASSLWGQGNTEAFF. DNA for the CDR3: TGTGCCAGCAGCTTATGGGGACAGGGAAACACTGAAGCTTTCTTT.

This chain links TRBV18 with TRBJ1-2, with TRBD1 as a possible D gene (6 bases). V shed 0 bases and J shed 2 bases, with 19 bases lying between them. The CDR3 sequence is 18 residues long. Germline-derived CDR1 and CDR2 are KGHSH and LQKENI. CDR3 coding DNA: TGTGCCAGCTCACCACCGGGGGCACGCCTCGGGTCCAACTATGGCTACACCTTC. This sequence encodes CASSPPGARLGSNYGYTF.

CDR3 loop: CASSQVVTSGDLTDTQYF. The CDR3 DNA reads TGTGCCAGCAGCCAAGTGGTCACTAGCGGGGACCTCACAGATACGCAGTATTTT. The chain couples TRBV14 to TRBJ2-3, with 10 bases aligning to TRBD2. In germline, CDR1 is SGHDN, CDR2 FVKESK. The junction had 9 bases not matched to a gene; V was cut back by 1 base and J by 2 bases. CDR3 length: 18 amino acids.

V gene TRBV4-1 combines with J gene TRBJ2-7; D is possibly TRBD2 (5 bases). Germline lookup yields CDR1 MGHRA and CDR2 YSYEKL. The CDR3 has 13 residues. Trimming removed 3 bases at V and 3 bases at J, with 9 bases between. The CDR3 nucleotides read TGCGCCAGCAGCCACGAGGGTCTCTACGAGCAGTACTTC. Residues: CASSHEGLYEQYF.